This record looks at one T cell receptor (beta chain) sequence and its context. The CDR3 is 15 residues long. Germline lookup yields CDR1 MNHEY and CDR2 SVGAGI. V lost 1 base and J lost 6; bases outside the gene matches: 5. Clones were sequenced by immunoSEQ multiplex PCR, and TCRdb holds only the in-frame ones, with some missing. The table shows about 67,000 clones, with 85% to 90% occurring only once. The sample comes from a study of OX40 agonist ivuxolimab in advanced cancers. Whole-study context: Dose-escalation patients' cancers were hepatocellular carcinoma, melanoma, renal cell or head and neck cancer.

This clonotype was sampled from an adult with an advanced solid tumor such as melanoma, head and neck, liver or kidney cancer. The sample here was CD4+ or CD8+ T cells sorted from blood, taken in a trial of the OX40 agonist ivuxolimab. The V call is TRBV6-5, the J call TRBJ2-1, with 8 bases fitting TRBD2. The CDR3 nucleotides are TGTGCCAGCAGTTACTTGAGGGCGGGAGGCAATGAGCAGTTCTTC. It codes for CASSYLRAGGNEQFF.